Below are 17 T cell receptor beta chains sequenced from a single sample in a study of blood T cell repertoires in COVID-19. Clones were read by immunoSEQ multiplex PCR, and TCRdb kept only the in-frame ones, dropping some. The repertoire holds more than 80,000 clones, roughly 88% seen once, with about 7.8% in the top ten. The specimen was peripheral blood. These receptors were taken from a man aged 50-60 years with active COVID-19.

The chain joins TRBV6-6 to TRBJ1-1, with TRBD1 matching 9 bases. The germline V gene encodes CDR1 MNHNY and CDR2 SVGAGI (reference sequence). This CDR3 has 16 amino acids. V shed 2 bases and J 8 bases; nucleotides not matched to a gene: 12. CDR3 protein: CASSYGALVQGAEAFF. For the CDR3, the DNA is TGTGCCAGCAGTTACGGGGCCCTAGTACAGGGGGCGGAAGCTTTCTTT.

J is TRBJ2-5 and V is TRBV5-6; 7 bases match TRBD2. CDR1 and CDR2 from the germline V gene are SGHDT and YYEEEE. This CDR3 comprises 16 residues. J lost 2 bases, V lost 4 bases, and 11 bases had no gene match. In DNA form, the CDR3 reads TGTGCCAGCAGCCCTGGGGGGACTATTTTTCAAGAGACCCAGTACTTC. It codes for CASSPGGTIFQETQYF.

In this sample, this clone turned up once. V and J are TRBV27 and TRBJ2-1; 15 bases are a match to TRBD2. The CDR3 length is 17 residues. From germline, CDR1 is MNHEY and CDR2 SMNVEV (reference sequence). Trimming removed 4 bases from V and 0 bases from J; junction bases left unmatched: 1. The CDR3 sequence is CASSSGLAGGSYNEQFF. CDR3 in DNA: TGTGCCAGCAGTTCGGGACTAGCGGGAGGCTCCTACAATGAGCAGTTCTTC.

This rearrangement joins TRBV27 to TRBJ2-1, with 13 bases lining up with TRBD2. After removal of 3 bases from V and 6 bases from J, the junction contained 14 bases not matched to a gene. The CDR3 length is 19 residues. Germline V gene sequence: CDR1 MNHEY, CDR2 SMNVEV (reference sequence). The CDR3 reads CASSFEGGPGTSGINEQFF. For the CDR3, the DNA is TGTGCCAGCAGTTTTGAGGGGGGCCCCGGGACTAGCGGGATCAATGAGCAGTTCTTC.

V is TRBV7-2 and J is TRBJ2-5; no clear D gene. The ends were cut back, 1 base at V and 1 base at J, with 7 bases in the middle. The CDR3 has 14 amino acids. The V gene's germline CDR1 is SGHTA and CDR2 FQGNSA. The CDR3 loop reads CASSLGPGQETQYF. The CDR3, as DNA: TGTGCCAGCAGCTTAGGTCCCGGCCAAGAGACCCAGTACTTC.

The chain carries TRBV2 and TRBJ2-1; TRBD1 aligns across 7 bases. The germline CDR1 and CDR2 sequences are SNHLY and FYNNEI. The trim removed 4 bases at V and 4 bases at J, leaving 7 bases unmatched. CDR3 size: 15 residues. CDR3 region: CASSVEGAMYNEQFF. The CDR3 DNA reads TGTGCCAGCAGTGTCGAGGGGGCGATGTACAATGAGCAGTTCTTC.

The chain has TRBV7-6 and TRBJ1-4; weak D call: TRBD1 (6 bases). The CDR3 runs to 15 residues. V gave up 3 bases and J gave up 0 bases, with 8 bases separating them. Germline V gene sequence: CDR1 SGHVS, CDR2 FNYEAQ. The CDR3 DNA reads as TGTGCCAGCAGCTTCGGGACAACAACTAATGAAAAACTGTTTTTT. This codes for CASSFGTTTNEKLFF.

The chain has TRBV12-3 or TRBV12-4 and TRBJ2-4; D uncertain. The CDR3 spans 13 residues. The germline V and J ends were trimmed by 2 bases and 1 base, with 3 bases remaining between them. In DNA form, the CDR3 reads TGTGCCAGCAGTTTACTCGCCAAAAACATTCAGTACTTC. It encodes CASSLLAKNIQYF.

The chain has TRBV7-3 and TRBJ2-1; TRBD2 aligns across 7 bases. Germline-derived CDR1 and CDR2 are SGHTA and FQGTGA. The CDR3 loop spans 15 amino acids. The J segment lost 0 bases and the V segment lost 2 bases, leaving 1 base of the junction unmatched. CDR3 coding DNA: TGTGCCAGCAGCTTAGGGGGGGTCTCCTACAATGAGCAGTTCTTC. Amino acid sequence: CASSLGGVSYNEQFF.

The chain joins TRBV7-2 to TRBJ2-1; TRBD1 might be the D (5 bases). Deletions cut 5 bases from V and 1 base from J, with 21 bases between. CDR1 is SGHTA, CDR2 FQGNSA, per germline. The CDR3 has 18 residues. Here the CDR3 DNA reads TGTGCCAGCAGCCCGGAAGCCAACAGGCGACTGTCCTACAATGAGCAGTTCTTC. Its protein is CASSPEANRRLSYNEQFF.

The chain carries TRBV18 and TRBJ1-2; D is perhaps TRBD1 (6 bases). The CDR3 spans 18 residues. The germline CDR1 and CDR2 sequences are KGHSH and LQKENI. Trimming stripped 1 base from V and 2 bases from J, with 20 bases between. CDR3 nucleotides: TGTGCCAGCTCACCACGGGTAAAAGGGACATTTCCGAACTATGGCTACACCTTC. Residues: CASSPRVKGTFPNYGYTF. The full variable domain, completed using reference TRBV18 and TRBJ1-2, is NAGVMQNPRHLVRRRGQEARLRCSPMKGHSHVYWYRQLPEEGLKFMVYLQKENIIDESGMPKERFSAEFPKEGPSILRIQQVVRGDSAAYFCASSPRVKGTFPNYGYTFGSGTRLTVV.

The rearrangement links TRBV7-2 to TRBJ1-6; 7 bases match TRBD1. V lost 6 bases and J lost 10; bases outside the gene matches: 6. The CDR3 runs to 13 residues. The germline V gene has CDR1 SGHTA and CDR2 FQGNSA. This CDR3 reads CASRVQGNSPLHF. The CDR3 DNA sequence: TGTGCCAGCAGGGTACAGGGGAACTCACCCCTCCACTTT.

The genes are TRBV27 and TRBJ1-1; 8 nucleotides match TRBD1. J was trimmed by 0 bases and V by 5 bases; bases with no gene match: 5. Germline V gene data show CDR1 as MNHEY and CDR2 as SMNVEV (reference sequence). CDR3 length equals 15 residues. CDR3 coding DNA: TGTGCCAGCAGTCCCACGACAGGGGTGAACACTGAAGCTTTCTTT. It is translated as CASSPTTGVNTEAFF.

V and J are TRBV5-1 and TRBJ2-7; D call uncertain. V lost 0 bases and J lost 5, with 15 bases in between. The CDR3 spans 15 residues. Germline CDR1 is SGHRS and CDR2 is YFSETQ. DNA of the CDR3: TGCGCCAGCAGCTTGGGCCTCTCCGGGTCCAACGAGCAGTACTTC. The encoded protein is CASSLGLSGSNEQYF.

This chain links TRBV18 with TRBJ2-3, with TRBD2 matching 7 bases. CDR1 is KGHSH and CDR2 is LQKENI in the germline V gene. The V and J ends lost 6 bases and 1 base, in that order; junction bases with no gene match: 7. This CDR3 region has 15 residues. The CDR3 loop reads CASSLSGLRTDTQYF. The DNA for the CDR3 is TGTGCCAGCTCGCTCTCGGGACTACGCACAGATACGCAGTATTTT.

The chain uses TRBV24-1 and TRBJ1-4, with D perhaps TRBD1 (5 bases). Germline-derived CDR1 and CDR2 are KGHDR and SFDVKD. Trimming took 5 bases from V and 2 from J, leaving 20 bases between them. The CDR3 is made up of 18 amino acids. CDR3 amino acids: CATSGYTPGESTNEKLFF. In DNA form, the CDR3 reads TGTGCCACCAGTGGTTATACTCCGGGGGAGAGTACTAATGAAAAACTGTTTTTT.

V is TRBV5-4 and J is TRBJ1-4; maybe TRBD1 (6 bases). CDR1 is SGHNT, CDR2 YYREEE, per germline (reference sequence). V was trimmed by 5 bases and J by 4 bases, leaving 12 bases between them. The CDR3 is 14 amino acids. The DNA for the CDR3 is TGTGCCAGCAGTCAAGGGGGGGGTAATGAAAAACTGTTTTTT. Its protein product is CASSQGGGNEKLFF.